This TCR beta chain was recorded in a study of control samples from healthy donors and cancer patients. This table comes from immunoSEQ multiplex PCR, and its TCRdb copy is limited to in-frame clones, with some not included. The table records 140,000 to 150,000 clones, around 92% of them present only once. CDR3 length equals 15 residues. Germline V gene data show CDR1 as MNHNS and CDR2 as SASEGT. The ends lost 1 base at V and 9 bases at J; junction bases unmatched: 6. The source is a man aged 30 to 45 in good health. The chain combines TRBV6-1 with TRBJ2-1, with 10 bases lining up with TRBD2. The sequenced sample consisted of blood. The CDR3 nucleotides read TGTGCCAGCAGTGAAGAGCGGGGGGGCTTGGGTGAGCAGTTCTTC. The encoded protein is CASSEERGGLGEQFF.